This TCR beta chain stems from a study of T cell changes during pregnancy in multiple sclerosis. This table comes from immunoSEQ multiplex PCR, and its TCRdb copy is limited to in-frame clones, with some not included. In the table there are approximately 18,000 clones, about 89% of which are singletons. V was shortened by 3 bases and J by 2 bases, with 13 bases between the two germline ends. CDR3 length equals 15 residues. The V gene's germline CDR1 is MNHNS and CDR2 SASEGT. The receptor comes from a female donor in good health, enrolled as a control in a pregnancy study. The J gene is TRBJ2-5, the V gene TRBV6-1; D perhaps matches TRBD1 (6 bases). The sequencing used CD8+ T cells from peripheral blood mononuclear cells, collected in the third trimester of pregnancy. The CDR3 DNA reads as TGTGCCAGCAGTGACGCAACAGGGAGTCAAGAGACCCAGTACTTC. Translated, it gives CASSDATGSQETQYF.